This T cell receptor (beta chain) was recorded in a study of T cells in Graves' hyperthyroidism and ophthalmopathy. Researchers took RNA transcripts and amplified the TCR beta CDR3 regions from them. HTBI primers were the set used in a first-round RT-PCR of the TCR CDR3. TCRdb ran MiXCR on the multiplex PCR reads and lists one entry per CDR3 protein. Here the sample spans a few hundred thousand distinct CDR3 sequences, roughly 13% being singletons. The cohort's ophthalmopathy patients, a group with duration under 3 months, had a Clinical Activity Score of at least 3 and a NOSPECS grade of at least 4. Study results and caveats: Most thyroid clonotypes expanded above 0.001 appeared in blood too.

With V trimmed by 5 bases and J by 5 bases, 6 bases remained unmatched. Germline loops: CDR1 MRHNA, CDR2 SNTAGT. This CDR3 is built from 15 residues. In this sample, this clonotype turned up many times. The antigen is undetermined. The J gene is TRBJ2-1, the V gene TRBV6-4, with 10 bases that match TRBD2. Sequenced input: blood. This receptor was identified in a woman in her thirties or forties with Graves' ophthalmopathy. The CDR3: CASSPGTSDHNEQFF. DNA of the CDR3: TGTGCCAGCAGTCCCGGGACTAGCGATCACAATGAGCAGTTCTTC.